The source of this TCR beta chain is a study of T cell clonality in common variable immunodeficiency. This clone occurred many times. Antigen specificity is unknown. Coverage ceases 3 residues before the CDR3 finishes, and the germline J gene fills in the end. Study-wide points: CVID subjects shared fewer TCRbeta clones than healthy controls did. Common variable immunodeficiency TCR beta sequences reportedly had fewer deletions and N-nucleotide insertions. What drives increased CVID clonality needs T cell subpopulation sequencing.

The assay was immunoSEQ multiplex PCR, and TCRdb's table has in-frame clones only and misses some. This set yields 35,000 to 50,000 clones and no singletons; the top ten hold about 0.68%. The germline gives CDR1 LNHDA, CDR2 SQIVND (reference sequence). Between the trimmed V and J ends, which lost 3 bases and 2 bases, there was a span of 10 bases. CDR3 length equals 14 residues. The genes are TRBV19 and TRBJ1-2; D is uncertain. The source is a person between 18 and 75 years old in good health. Sequencing was carried out using peripheral blood mononuclear cells. The CDR3 reads CASSIQRLNYGYTF. Partial CDR3 DNA: TGTGCCAGTAGTATTCAGAGATTAAACTATGGC. The full variable domain, completed using reference TRBV19 and TRBJ1-2, is DGGITQSPKYLFRKEGQNVTLSCEQNLNHDAMYWYRQDPGQGLRLIYYSQIVNDFQKGDIAEGYSVSREKKESFPLTVTSAQKNPTAFYLCASSIQRLNYGYTFGSGTRLTVV.